This TCR beta chain was identified in a study of CD8 T cell repertoires and HIV-1 epitope variants. Background on the study: Separate wells received one of Twenty-five Gag or Nef variant peptides. An approximately 10-day culture received IL-2, IL-7 and IL-15 on days 3 and 7.

Germline CDR1 is SEHNR and CDR2 is FQNEAQ (reference sequence). V lost 1 base and J 2 bases, leaving 10 bases between the germline ends. The CDR3 sequence is 15 residues long. TCRdb's table, derived via immunoSEQ multiplex PCR, lists solely in-frame clones and lacks some. The table records roughly 5,500 clones, 65% to 75% of them present only once. Concerning this clone: Antigen unknown.

Sequencing input: cultured CD8+ T cells derived from PBMCs. The chain links TRBV7-9 to TRBJ2-3; the D gene is possibly TRBD2 (6 bases). The TCR sequence derives from a male donor with HIV. The CDR3: CASSLGTTNTDTQYF. CDR3 coding DNA: TGTGCCAGCAGCTTAGGGACTACCAACACAGATACGCAGTATTTT.